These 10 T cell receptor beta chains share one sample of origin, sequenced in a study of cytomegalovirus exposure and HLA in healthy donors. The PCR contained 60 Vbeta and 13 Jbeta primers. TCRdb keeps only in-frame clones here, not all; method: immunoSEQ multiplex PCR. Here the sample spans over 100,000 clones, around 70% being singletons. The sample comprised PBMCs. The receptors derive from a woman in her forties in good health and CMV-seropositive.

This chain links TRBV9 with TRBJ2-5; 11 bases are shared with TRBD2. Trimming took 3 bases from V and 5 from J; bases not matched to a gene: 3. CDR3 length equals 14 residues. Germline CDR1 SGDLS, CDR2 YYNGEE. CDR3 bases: TGTGCCAGCAGCGAAAGGACTAGCGGGGAGACCCAGTACTTC. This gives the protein CASSERTSGETQYF. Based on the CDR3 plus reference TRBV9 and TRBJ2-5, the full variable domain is DSGVTQTPKHLITATGQRVTLRCSPRSGDLSVYWYQQSLDQGLQFLIQYYNGEERAKGNILERFSAQQFPDLHSELNLSSLELGDSALYFCASSERTSGETQYFGPGTRLLVL.

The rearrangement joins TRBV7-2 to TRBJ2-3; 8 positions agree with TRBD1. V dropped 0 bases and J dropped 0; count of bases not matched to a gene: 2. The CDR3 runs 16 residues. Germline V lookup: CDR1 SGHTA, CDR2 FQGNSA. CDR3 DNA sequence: TGTGCCAGCAGCTTAGCAGGGACAGGCAGCACAGATACGCAGTATTTT. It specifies CASSLAGTGSTDTQYF.

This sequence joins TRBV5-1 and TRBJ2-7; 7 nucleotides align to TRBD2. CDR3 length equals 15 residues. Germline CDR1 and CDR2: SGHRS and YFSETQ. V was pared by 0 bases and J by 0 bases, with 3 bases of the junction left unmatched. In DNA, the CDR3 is TGCGCCAGCAGCTTGGACGGGGGGAGCTCCTACGAGCAGTACTTC. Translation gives CASSLDGGSSYEQYF.

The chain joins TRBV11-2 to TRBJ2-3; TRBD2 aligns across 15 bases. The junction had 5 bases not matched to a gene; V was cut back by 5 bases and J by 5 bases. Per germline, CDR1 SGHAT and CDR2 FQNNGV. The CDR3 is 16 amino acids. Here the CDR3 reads CASSLGLAGGQDTQYF. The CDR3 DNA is TGTGCCAGCAGCCTTGGACTAGCGGGAGGGCAAGATACGCAGTATTTT.

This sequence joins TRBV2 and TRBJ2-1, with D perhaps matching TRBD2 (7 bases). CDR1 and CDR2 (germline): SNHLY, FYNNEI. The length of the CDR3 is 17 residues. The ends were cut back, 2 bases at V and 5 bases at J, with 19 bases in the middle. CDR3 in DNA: TGTGCCAGCAGTGAACCAGCTGGCGGGGGCCGGAACAATGAGCAGTTCTTC. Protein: CASSEPAGGGRNNEQFF.

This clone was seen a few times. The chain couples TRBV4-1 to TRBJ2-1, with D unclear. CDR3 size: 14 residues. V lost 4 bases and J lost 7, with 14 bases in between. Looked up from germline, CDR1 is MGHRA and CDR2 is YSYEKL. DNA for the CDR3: TGCGCCAGCAGCCTACTATCGGCTCGGAATGAGCAGTTCTTC. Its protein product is CASSLLSARNEQFF.

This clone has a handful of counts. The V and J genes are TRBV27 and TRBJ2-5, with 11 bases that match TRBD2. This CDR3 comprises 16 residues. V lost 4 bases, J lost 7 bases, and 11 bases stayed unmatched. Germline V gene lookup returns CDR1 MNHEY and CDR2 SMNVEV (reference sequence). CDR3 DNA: TGTGCCAGCAGTTCGATGACTAGCGGGACCCGCAGGACCCAGTACTTC. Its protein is CASSSMTSGTRRTQYF.

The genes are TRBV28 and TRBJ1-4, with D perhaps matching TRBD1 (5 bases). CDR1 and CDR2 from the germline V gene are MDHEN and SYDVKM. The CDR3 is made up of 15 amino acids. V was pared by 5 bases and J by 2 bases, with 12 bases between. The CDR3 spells CASSTPGGTNEKLFF. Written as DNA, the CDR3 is TGTGCCAGCAGTACCCCCGGGGGGACTAATGAAAAACTGTTTTTT.

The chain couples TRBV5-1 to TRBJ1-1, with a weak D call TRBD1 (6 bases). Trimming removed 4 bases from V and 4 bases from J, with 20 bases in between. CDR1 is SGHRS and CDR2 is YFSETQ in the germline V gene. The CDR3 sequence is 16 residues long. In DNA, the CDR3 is TGCGCCAGCAGCAAGGACAGCCTCGCTCTTGCCACTGAAGCTTTCTTT. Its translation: CASSKDSLALATEAFF. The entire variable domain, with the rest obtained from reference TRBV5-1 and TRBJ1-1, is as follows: KAGVTQTPRYLIKTRGQQVTLSCSPISGHRSVSWYQQTPGQGLQFLFEYFSETQRNKGNFPGRFSGRQFSNSRSEMNVSTLELGDSALYLCASSKDSLALATEAFFGQGTRLTVV.

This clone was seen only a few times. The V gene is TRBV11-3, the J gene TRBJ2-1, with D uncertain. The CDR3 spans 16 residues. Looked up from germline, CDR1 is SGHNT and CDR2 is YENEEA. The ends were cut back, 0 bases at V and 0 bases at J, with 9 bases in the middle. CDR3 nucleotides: TGTGCCAGCAGCTTAGACCACAGTAGCTCCTACAATGAGCAGTTCTTC. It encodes CASSLDHSSSYNEQFF. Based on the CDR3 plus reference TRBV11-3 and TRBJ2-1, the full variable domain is EAGVVQSPRYKIIEKKQPVAFWCNPISGHNTLYWYLQNLGQGPELLIRYENEEAVDDSQLPKDRFSAERLKGVDSTLKIQPAELGDSAVYLCASSLDHSSSYNEQFFGPGTRLTVL.